The T cell receptor beta chain under discussion was sequenced for a study of beta chain features in type 1 diabetes. This CDR3 has 13 residues. Germline V gives CDR1 SQVTM, CDR2 ANQGSEA. The J segment lost 3 bases and the V segment lost 6 bases, leaving 7 bases of the junction unmatched. One heparinised blood draw averaging around 120 mL was given by each donor. This clone appeared a few times. All of the isolated RNA was reverse transcribed, so expressed TCRB transcripts were sequenced. The data were produced by immunoSEQ multiplex PCR, yet TCRdb's version contains in-frame clones alone and is incomplete. Of 450,000 or so clones listed, about an eighth were seen once; the top ten hold 0.035% to 0.05%.

V gene TRBV29-1 combines with J gene TRBJ1-2; TRBD1 aligns across 7 bases. The specimen sequenced was naive CD4+ T cells from blood. The sequence was collected from a woman under 30 in good health. CDR3 residues: CSVTTGSYYGYTF. DNA for the CDR3: TGCAGCGTGACGACAGGGTCCTACTATGGCTACACCTTC. Drawing the rest from reference TRBV29-1 and TRBJ1-2, the complete variable domain is SAVISQKPSRDICQRGTSLTIQCQVDSQVTMMFWYRQQPGQSLTLIATANQGSEATYESGFVIDKFPISRPNLTFSTLTVSNMSPEDSSIYLCSVTTGSYYGYTFGSGTRLTVV.